This TCR beta chain was obtained from a study of identical twins. Study-wide points: The authors drew conclusions from cross-sectional statistical analysis rather than following the same donors. With abundant cord blood beta clonotypes, insertions were fewer; memory repertoires showed no such pattern.

Template switching introduced a universal primer site, and the cDNA bore unique molecular identifiers. TCRdb re-derived calls from the 5' RACE reads in MiXCR, one entry per CDR3 protein. The data contain around 510,000 distinct CDR3 sequences, roughly an eighth of them singletons. This clonotype was observed at least ten times. Its antigen is unknown. The CDR3 totals 15 residues. Germline values: CDR1 SGHTA, CDR2 FQGTGA. V shed 2 bases and J 3 bases; nucleotides not matched to a gene: 2. This sample was also put to use in a study of yellow fever vaccine responses in identical twins.

Sequencing used CD4+ T cells sorted from blood. This clonotype was sampled from a woman aged 18-30 years in good health. The chain is built from TRBV7-3 and TRBJ2-1; 9 positions agree with TRBD2. For the CDR3, the DNA is TGTGCCAGCAGCTTAGGACTAGCGCACTACAATGAGCAGTTCTTC. This codes for CASSLGLAHYNEQFF.